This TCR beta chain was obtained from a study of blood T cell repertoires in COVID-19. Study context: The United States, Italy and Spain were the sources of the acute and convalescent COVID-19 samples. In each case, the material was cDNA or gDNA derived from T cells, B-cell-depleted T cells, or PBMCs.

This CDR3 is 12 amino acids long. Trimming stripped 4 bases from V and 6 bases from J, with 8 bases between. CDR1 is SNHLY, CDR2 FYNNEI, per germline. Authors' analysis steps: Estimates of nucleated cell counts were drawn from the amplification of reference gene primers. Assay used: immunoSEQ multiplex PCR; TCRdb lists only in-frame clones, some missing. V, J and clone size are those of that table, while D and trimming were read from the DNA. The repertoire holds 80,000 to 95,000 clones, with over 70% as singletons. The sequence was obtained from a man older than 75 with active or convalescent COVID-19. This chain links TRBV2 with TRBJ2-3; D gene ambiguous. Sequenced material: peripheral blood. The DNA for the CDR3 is TGTGCCAGCAGTGCCCTAACGGATACGCAGTATTTT. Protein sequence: CASSALTDTQYF. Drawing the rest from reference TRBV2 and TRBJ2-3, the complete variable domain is EPEVTQTPSHQVTQMGQEVILRCVPISNHLYFYWYRQILGQKVEFLVSFYNNEISEKSEIFDDQFSVERPDGSNFTLKIRSTKLEDSAMYFCASSALTDTQYFGPGTRLTVL.